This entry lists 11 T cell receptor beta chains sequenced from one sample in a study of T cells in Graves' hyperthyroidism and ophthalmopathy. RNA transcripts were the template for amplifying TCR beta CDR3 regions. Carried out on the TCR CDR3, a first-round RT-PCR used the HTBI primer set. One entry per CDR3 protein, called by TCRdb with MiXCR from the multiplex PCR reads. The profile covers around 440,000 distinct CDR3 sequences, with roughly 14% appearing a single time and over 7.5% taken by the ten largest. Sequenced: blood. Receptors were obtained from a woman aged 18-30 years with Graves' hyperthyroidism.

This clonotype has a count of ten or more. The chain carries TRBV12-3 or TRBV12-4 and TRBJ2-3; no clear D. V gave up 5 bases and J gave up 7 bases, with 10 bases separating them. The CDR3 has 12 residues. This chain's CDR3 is CASSLNKHTQYF. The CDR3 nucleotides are TGTGCCAGCAGTCTTAATAAGCATACGCAGTATTTT.

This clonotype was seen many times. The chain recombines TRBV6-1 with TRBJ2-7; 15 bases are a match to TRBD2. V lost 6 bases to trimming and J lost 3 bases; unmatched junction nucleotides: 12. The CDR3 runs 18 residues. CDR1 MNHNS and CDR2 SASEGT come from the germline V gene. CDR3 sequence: CASRPLWTSGRGGYEQYF. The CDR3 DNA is TGTGCCAGCAGGCCCTTATGGACTAGCGGGAGGGGAGGCTACGAGCAGTACTTC.

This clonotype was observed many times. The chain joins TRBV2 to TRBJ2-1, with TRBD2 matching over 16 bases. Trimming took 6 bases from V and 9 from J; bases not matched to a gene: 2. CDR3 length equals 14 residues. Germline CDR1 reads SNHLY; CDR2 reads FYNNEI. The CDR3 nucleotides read TGTGCCAGCAGGGGACTAGCGGGGGGGATTGAGCAGTTCTTC. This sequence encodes CASRGLAGGIEQFF.

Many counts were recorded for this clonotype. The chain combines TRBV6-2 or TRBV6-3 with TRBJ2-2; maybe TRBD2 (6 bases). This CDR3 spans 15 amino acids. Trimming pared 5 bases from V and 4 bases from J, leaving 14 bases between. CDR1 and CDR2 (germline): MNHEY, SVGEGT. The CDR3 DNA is TGTGCCAGCAGTCGACTAGAGTCTGGCACCGGGGAGCTGTTTTTT. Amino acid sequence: CASSRLESGTGELFF.

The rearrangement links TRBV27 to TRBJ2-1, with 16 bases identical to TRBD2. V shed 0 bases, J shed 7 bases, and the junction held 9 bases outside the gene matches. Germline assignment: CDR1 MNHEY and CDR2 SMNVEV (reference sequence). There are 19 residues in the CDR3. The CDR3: CASSLSGLAGGPRQNEQFF. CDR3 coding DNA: TGTGCCAGCAGTTTATCGGGACTAGCGGGAGGGCCCCGACAGAATGAGCAGTTCTTC.

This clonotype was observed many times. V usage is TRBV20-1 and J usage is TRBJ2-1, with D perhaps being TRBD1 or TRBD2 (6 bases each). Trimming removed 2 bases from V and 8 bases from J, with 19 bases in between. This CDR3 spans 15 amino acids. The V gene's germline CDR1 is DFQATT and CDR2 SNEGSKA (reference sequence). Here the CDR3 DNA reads TGCAGTGCTAGAAATCCCCCGGGGGCAGGGGATGAGCAGTTCTTC. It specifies CSARNPPGAGDEQFF.

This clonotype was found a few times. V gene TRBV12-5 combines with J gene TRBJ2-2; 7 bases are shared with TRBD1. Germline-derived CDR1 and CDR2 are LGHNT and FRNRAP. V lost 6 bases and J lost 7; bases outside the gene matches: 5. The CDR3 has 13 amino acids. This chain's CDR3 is CASGSTGDGELFF. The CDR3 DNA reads TGTGCTAGTGGCTCCACAGGGGACGGGGAGCTGTTTTTT.

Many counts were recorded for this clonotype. The DNA of the CDR3 is TGTGCCAGCAGCCACGCCTTAGGGAACAGGGTCTCCTACAATGAGCAGTTCTTC. Protein product: CASSHALGNRVSYNEQFF. The chain has TRBV6-1 and TRBJ2-1, with a possible D match to TRBD1 (6 bases). V lost 6 bases to trimming and J lost 0 bases, with 21 bases between them. Germline V gene data show CDR1 as MNHNS and CDR2 as SASEGT. The CDR3 consists of 18 residues.

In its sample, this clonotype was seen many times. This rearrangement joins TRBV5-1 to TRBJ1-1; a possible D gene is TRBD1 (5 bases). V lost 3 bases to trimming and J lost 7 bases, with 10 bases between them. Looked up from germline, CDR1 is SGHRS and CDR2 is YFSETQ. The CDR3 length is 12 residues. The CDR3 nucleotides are TGCGCCAGCAGCTGGGGGACCAGTGAAGCTTTCTTT. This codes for CASSWGTSEAFF.

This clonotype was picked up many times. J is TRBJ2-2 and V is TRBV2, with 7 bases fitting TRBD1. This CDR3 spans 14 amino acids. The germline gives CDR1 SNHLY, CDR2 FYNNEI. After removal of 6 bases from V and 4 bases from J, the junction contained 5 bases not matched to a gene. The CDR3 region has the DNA TGTGCCAGCAGGGGTGACAGGGCCACCGGGGAGCTGTTTTTT. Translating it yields CASRGDRATGELFF.

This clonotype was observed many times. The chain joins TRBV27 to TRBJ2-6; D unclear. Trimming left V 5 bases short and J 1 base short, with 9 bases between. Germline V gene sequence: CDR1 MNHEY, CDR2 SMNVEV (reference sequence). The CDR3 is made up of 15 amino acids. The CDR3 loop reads CASSPLWSGANVLTF. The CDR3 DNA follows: TGTGCCAGCAGTCCCCTTTGGTCTGGGGCCAACGTCCTGACTTTC.